This T cell receptor (beta chain) was found in a study of cytomegalovirus exposure and HLA in healthy donors. Notes on the study in general: Further analysis, carried out later, found HLA-associated TCR beta chains more clonally expanded than equally common other chains. The classifier was said to identify cytomegalovirus status with high specificity and sensitivity. In a later analysis, TCR beta V- and J-gene trimming was associated with a missense DCLRE1C variant. In terms of immune exposure information, only CMV serostatus was available.

Of note for this clone: Antigen: not known.

Use of 60 Vbeta and 13 Jbeta primers characterized the PCR. Data came from immunoSEQ multiplex PCR; TCRdb stores just in-frame clones and leaves some out. In the table there are 150,000 to 200,000 clones, under 85% of which are singletons. V lost 3 bases and J lost 4, with 22 bases in between. Germline V gene lookup returns CDR1 KGHSH and CDR2 LQKENI. The CDR3 consists of 17 residues. The V call is TRBV18, the J call TRBJ2-7; possibly TRBD1 for D (6 bases). Sequenced: PBMCs. This TCR came from a woman aged 25 to 39 in good health and CMV-seronegative. Here the CDR3 reads CASSPGHPNPRSYEQYF. The CDR3 bases are TGTGCCAGCTCACCGGGACACCCAAATCCCCGAAGTTACGAGCAGTACTTC.